Listed below are T cell receptor beta chains from one sample, sequenced in a study of T cell changes during pregnancy in multiple sclerosis. Some clones are missing from TCRdb's copy, which holds only in-frame ones; the method was immunoSEQ multiplex PCR. The sample includes about 32,000 clones, approximately 89% of them seen just once. This material consisted of CD8+ T cells from peripheral blood mononuclear cells, taken in the first trimester of pregnancy. Receptor source: a female donor with multiple sclerosis, enrolled in a pregnancy study. Each CDR3 is given with its conserved first and last residue. Fields, in order: clone size, J gene, D gene, V gene, CDR3 DNA, CDR3 protein. D genes are given only for firm matches. A clone size is listed for some rows: how often the clone was seen (once, few, many), or a class if it is expanded.

- | TRBJ2-6 | - | TRBV6-4 | TGTGCCAGCAGTGACAGGGGCTCTGGGGCCAACGTCCTGACTTTC | CASSDRGSGANVLTF
- | TRBJ2-7 | - | TRBV4-1 | TGCGCCAGCAGCCAAGAAGTGGCCGACTACGAGCAGTACTTC | CASSQEVADYEQYF
- | TRBJ2-1 | - | TRBV6-5 | TGTGCCAGCAGTTACTCCCCTCCCAATGAGCAGTTCTTC | CASSYSPPNEQFF
- | TRBJ1-1 | - | TRBV4-1 | TGCGCCAGCAGCCAAACTCCAGGGGCAGAAGCTTTCTTT | CASSQTPGAEAFF
- | TRBJ2-7 | - | TRBV5-1 | TGCGCCAGCAGCTATAGTTCCGGACTTTCCTACGAGCAGTACTTC | CASSYSSGLSYEQYF
- | TRBJ2-3 | - | TRBV5-1 | TGCGCCAGCAGCTTGGGGCAGGGCAGCACAGATACGCAGTATTTT | CASSLGQGSTDTQYF
- | TRBJ2-7 | - | TRBV4-1 | TGCGCCAGCAGCCTAGGGGTTCGGTACGAGCAGTACTTC | CASSLGVRYEQYF
medium-sized | TRBJ2-7 | TRBD1 | TRBV6-1 | TGTGCCAGCAGTGAAAAAGGTGGGACAGGGGGCTACGAGCAGTACTTC | CASSEKGGTGGYEQYF
- | TRBJ2-5 | TRBD1 | TRBV6-6 | TGTGCCAGCAGTTACGAACTGGTCGGGACAGGAGAGACCCAGTACTTC | CASSYELVGTGETQYF
- | TRBJ1-4 | - | TRBV19 | TGTGCCAGTAGTATAGTAGAAGCGACTAATGAAAAACTGTTTTTT | CASSIVEATNEKLFF
- | TRBJ2-7 | TRBD2 | TRBV11-2 | TGTGCCAGCAGGTCAACTAGCGGGCTCGTCTACGAGCAGTACTTC | CASRSTSGLVYEQYF
- | TRBJ2-7 | - | TRBV5-5 | TGTGCCAGCAGCTTTGAGTGGAGTGGACTCTACGAGCAGTACTTC | CASSFEWSGLYEQYF
- | TRBJ2-7 | - | TRBV4-1 | TGCGCCAGCAGCCAAGAAGAGGACACGACCTACGAGCAGTACTTC | CASSQEEDTTYEQYF
- | TRBJ2-7 | TRBD1 | TRBV5-6 | TGTGCCAGCTGCTACGTACAGGGGCCTTACGAGCAGTACTTC | CASCYVQGPYEQYF
- | TRBJ1-1 | TRBD1 | TRBV7-9 | TGTGCCAGCAGCCAGCAGGAAGGGACAGGCATGACTGAAGCTTTCTTT | CASSQQEGTGMTEAFF
few | TRBJ2-1 | - | TRBV6-4 | TGTGCCAGCAGTGGGGACTCGAACAATGAGCAGTTCTTC | CASSGDSNNEQFF
- | TRBJ2-6 | - | TRBV21-1 | TGTGCCAGCCAGGGGGCCAACGTCCTGACTTTC | CASQGANVLTF
- | TRBJ2-7 | TRBD2 | TRBV5-4 | TGTGCCAGCAGCTTGCCGGCTAGCGGGAGTCGCGAGCAGTACTTC | CASSLPASGSREQYF
- | TRBJ2-2 | TRBD2 | TRBV29-1 | TGCAGCGTTGACGGGAGGGACGCCGGGGAGCTGTTTTTT | CSVDGRDAGELFF
- | TRBJ2-7 | - | TRBV9 | TGTGCCAGCAGCGTAGAGGCAGGCGAGCAGTACTTC | CASSVEAGEQYF
- | TRBJ1-1 | - | TRBV5-4 | TGTGCCAGCAGCGGACCTTTGGAGGGGATCACTGAAGCTTTCTTT | CASSGPLEGITEAFF
- | TRBJ2-5 | TRBD2 | TRBV6-1 | TGTGCCAGCAGTGAAGAGACTAGCGGGATCTTGTACCAAGAGACCCAGTACTTC | CASSEETSGILYQETQYF
- | TRBJ2-7 | TRBD1 | TRBV27 | TGTGCCAGCAGTTTCAAGCTTCAGGGGACAGGGGTTATGTACGAGCAGTACTTC | CASSFKLQGTGVMYEQYF
- | TRBJ2-1 | TRBD2 | TRBV5-1 | TGCGCCAGCAGCTGGGGTAGGGCTAGCGGGAACTACAATGAGCAGTTCTTC | CASSWGRASGNYNEQFF
- | TRBJ1-5 | - | TRBV7-9 | TGTGCCAGCAGCTTGGGGCGGCAGCCCCAGCATTTT | CASSLGRQPQHF
- | TRBJ2-7 | - | TRBV11-2 | TGTGCCAGCAGTTGGTCCCCTCAGGACGAGCAGTACTTC | CASSWSPQDEQYF
- | TRBJ2-3 | TRBD2 | TRBV28 | TGTGCCAGCAGTTTACAGCGGGAAATAGATACGCAGTATTTT | CASSLQREIDTQYF
- | TRBJ1-5 | - | TRBV23-1 | TGCGCCAGGAGCCTGGGGAGGGACTATAGCAATCAGCCCCAGCATTTT | CARSLGRDYSNQPQHF
- | TRBJ2-1 | TRBD2 | TRBV7-6 | TGTGCCAGCCGATCTAGCGGCTGGGGGAATGAGCAGTTCTTC | CASRSSGWGNEQFF
- | TRBJ2-1 | TRBD2 | TRBV5-8 | TGTGCCAGCAGCCCAGACAGGACTAGCGGGAGGTGGACCTACAATGAGCAGTTCTTC | CASSPDRTSGRWTYNEQFF
- | TRBJ2-7 | TRBD1 | TRBV7-6 | TGTGCCAGCAGCTTAGCAGGGGGCCACTACGAGCAGTACTTC | CASSLAGGHYEQYF
- | TRBJ1-1 | - | TRBV5-4 | TGTGCCAGCAGCTTGGTTGCGGGCCTGAACACTGAAGCTTTCTTT | CASSLVAGLNTEAFF
- | TRBJ1-1 | TRBD1 | TRBV10-3 | TGTGCCATCTCAGGACAGGGAATCATCGCACTATCTGAAGCTTTCTTT | CAISGQGIIALSEAFF
- | TRBJ2-3 | TRBD2 | TRBV2 | TGTGCCAGCACCCGGGACTACTTTGGGGGGTGGTATTTT | CASTRDYFGGWYF
- | TRBJ2-1 | - | TRBV13 | TGTGCCAGCAGCTTACGGACTGTATACAATGAGCAGTTCTTC | CASSLRTVYNEQFF
- | TRBJ1-1 | - | TRBV27 | TGTGCCAGCAGTTTGATTTCCGGGGTTTACACTGAAGCTTTCTTT | CASSLISGVYTEAFF
- | TRBJ2-2 | - | TRBV4-3 | TGCGCCAGCAGCCAAGATCCGGACTACCAAAGAGTGTCCGGGGAGCTGTTTTTT | CASSQDPDYQRVSGELFF